The clone carrying this TCR beta chain has more than one count but fewer than ten. Its antigen is still unknown. The sample comes from a study of vaccination and CD4 T cells after COVID-19. Study details: Median time from second vaccine dose to sampling was roughly 76 days (14 to 241). Overlapping spike peptides of SARS-CoV-2, HCoV-NL63, HCoV-OC43 and HCoV-229E were used, and cells were stimulated with them. For control cultures, the treatment was a CEFX pool, an HIV-1 Nef pool, or no peptide.

This CDR3 has 16 residues. CDR1 is SGHRS and CDR2 is YFSETQ in the germline V gene. Between the trimmed V and J ends, which lost 0 bases and 0 bases, there was a span of 7 bases. The assay that was used to sequence DNA from cultured CD4+ T cells was the Oncomine TCR Beta short-read assay. TCRdb reprocessed the PCR reads via MiXCR and lists one record per CDR3 protein. The repertoire holds about 26,000 distinct CDR3 sequences, roughly 42% seen once, with 9.5% to 13% in the top ten. This sample's treatment: roughly nine-day PBMC culture with coronavirus spike peptide pools or control peptides (ViraFEST assay). Study-wide results and caveats: When vaccine-specific clones from convalescent patients were examined, 304 of 307 were spike mono-reactive.

This rearrangement joins TRBV5-1 to TRBJ1-6; D not resolved. The clonotype was recovered from a human donor who had recovered from COVID-19. Sequencing was performed on CD4+ T cells from blood, cultured in vitro. The CDR3 DNA reads TGCGCCAGCAGCTTGGCCTCCAGCTCCTATAATTCACCCCTCCACTTT. It codes for CASSLASSSYNSPLHF.